The 31 T cell receptor beta chains given below trace back to one sample, sequenced in a study of cytomegalovirus exposure and HLA in healthy donors. Primers: 60 Vbeta forward and 13 Jbeta reverse. Sequenced by immunoSEQ multiplex PCR; TCRdb stores in-frame clones only, minus some. Counted here are 150,000 to 180,000 clones, roughly three quarters occurring once; the ten biggest clones make up roughly 7.7%. Source material: PBMCs. These receptors all come from a man in his thirties or forties in good health and CMV-seropositive.

The gene calls are TRBV18 and TRBJ1-4; D gene unclear. The germline V gene encodes CDR1 KGHSH and CDR2 LQKENI. The length of the CDR3 is 14 residues. Trimming stripped 3 bases from V and 7 bases from J, with 12 bases between. This chain's CDR3 is CASSPEAHPEKLFF. CDR3 in DNA: TGTGCCAGCTCACCGGAGGCCCACCCTGAAAAACTGTTTTTT. The complete variable domain, with remaining parts taken from reference TRBV18 and TRBJ1-4, reads NAGVMQNPRHLVRRRGQEARLRCSPMKGHSHVYWYRQLPEEGLKFMVYLQKENIIDESGMPKERFSAEFPKEGPSILRIQQVVRGDSAAYFCASSPEAHPEKLFFGSGTQLSVL.

In DNA, the CDR3 is TGTGCCAGCAGTCAAAGAACTAGGAGCTACGAGCAGTACTTC. It codes for CASSQRTRSYEQYF. This chain joins TRBV6-5 and TRBJ2-7; a possible D gene is TRBD2 (5 bases). Trimming stripped 5 bases from V and 3 bases from J, with 14 bases between. The CDR3 contains 14 residues. Germline V gene lookup returns CDR1 MNHEY and CDR2 SVGAGI.

This clone was detected a few times. The chain has TRBV30 and TRBJ2-1; D is ambiguous. Germline V gene lookup returns CDR1 GTSNPN and CDR2 SVGIG (reference sequence). This CDR3 is built from 12 residues. V lost 7 bases, J lost 10 bases, and 17 bases lay in between. The CDR3 coding sequence is TGTGCCTCTCTCCCCACTCCATTGGAGCAGTTCTTC. Its protein product is CASLPTPLEQFF.

The rearrangement links TRBV27 to TRBJ2-7; TRBD2 agrees at 10 bases. The CDR3 runs 15 residues. V lost 10 bases, J lost 0 bases, and 9 bases stayed unmatched. Per germline, CDR1 MNHEY and CDR2 SMNVEV (reference sequence). The CDR3 sequence: CAIPGAGGPSYEQYF. CDR3 DNA sequence: TGTGCCATTCCGGGAGCGGGAGGGCCCTCCTACGAGCAGTACTTC.

CDR3 DNA sequence: TGTGCCAGTAGTATGGGACAGTCCTATGCTAACTATGGCTACACCTTC. Its protein is CASSMGQSYANYGYTF. The chain uses TRBV19 and TRBJ1-2, with TRBD1 identical over 7 bases. The CDR3 length is 16 residues. Germline V gene lookup returns CDR1 LNHDA and CDR2 SQIVND (reference sequence). V was clipped by 3 bases and J by 0 bases; unmatched bases: 7.

This clone was recorded only once. This chain uses TRBV7-6 with TRBJ1-1, with 7 bases identical to TRBD1. Trimming at V came to 1 base and at J to 1 base, leaving 6 bases not matched to a gene. CDR3 length: 16 residues. Germline V gene sequence: CDR1 SGHVS, CDR2 FNYEAQ. CDR3 in amino acids: CASSLDRGAGNTEAFF. CDR3 nucleotides: TGTGCCAGCAGCTTAGACAGGGGCGCTGGGAACACTGAAGCTTTCTTT.

The chain combines TRBV27 with TRBJ2-2; TRBD2 aligns across 7 bases. The CDR3 runs to 17 residues. Trimming cost V 2 bases and J 0 bases; bases outside gene matches: 6. Germline loops: CDR1 MNHEY, CDR2 SMNVEV (reference sequence). Here the CDR3 DNA reads TGTGCCAGCAGTTTAAGGGGAGGGGCGGCGAACACCGGGGAGCTGTTTTTT. It specifies CASSLRGGAANTGELFF.

The chain is built from TRBV7-8 and TRBJ2-5, with D unclear. The DNA end is a closer match to TRBJ2-7, so the J assignment may be wrong. The CDR3 runs to 12 residues. Looked up from germline, CDR1 is SGHVS and CDR2 is FQNEAQ. CDR3 loop: CASSPTHYEQYF. The CDR3 DNA is TGTGCCAGCAGCCCAACACACTACGAGCAGTACTTC.

The chain employs TRBV2 and TRBJ1-2; TRBD1 agrees at 10 bases. CDR3 length: 16 amino acids. Trimming removed 4 bases from V and 2 bases from J; junction bases left unmatched: 7. CDR1 and CDR2 (germline): SNHLY, FYNNEI. CDR3 DNA sequence: TGTGCCAGCAGTGGGTACGGGACAGGGGCAAACTATGGCTACACCTTC. Translating gives CASSGYGTGANYGYTF.

J is TRBJ2-7 and V is TRBV6-1, with D possibly being TRBD2 (6 bases). The germline V gene encodes CDR1 MNHNS and CDR2 SASEGT. The CDR3 runs to 15 residues. V was clipped by 8 bases and J by 2 bases, with 19 bases between them. For the CDR3, the DNA is TGTGCCAGCGGACTAAACCCACACCCCACCTACGAGCAGTACTTC. This gives the protein CASGLNPHPTYEQYF.

The chain uses TRBV4-2 and TRBJ2-3, with 8 bases lining up with TRBD2. V trimming: 5 bases; J trimming: 4 bases; junction bases outside the gene matches: 2. The germline V gene has CDR1 LGHNA and CDR2 YNFKEQ. This CDR3 is built from 13 residues. CDR3 in DNA: TGTGCCAGCAGCGAACTAGCGGCAGATACGCAGTATTTT. Translated, it gives CASSELAADTQYF.

The sample holds one count of this clone. This chain joins TRBV5-5 and TRBJ1-1, with unresolved D. V lost 3 bases to trimming and J lost 2 bases, with 14 bases between them. Germline V gives CDR1 SGHKS, CDR2 YYEKEE (reference sequence). This CDR3 region has 15 residues. The CDR3 region has the DNA TGTGCCAGCAGCTCCCCAGGCAGACACAACACTGAAGCTTTCTTT. This codes for CASSSPGRHNTEAFF.

CDR3 DNA: TGTGCCAGCCGGCTCGGGAGGGCCGCTGAGCAGTACTTC. It specifies CASRLGRAAEQYF. The rearrangement joins TRBV27 to TRBJ2-7, with 8 positions matching TRBD2. Germline loops: CDR1 MNHEY, CDR2 SMNVEV (reference sequence). The CDR3 covers 13 residues. Losses at the gene ends were 8 bases for V and 7 bases for J; bases not matched to a gene: 10.

This chain links TRBV28 with TRBJ2-7, with D maybe TRBD1 (5 bases). The CDR3 contains 16 residues. V was shortened by 1 base and J by 1 base, with 14 bases between the two germline ends. The V gene's germline CDR1 is MDHEN and CDR2 SYDVKM. The CDR3: CASSLSIPGPSYEQYF. CDR3 sequence (DNA): TGTGCCAGCAGTTTATCAATTCCAGGGCCGTCCTACGAGCAGTACTTC.

This chain uses TRBV29-1 with TRBJ2-5; the D gene is possibly TRBD2 (5 bases). With 7 bases removed from V and 4 bases from J, the gap between germline ends came to 13 bases. Germline CDR1 reads SQVTM; CDR2 reads ANQGSEA. The CDR3 has 12 residues. Here the CDR3 DNA reads TGCAGCGGCCAGGAGGCCCGAGAGACCCAGTACTTC. Amino acids: CSGQEARETQYF.

The V call is TRBV10-3, the J call TRBJ2-2; 12 nucleotides align to TRBD2. The length of the CDR3 is 19 residues. Germline CDR1 and CDR2: ENHRY and SYGVKD. Trimming cost V 3 bases and J 0 bases; bases outside gene matches: 8. The CDR3 sequence is CAISDRGLAGTSNTGELFF. The CDR3 nucleotides read TGTGCCATCAGTGACCGAGGACTAGCGGGGACATCGAACACCGGGGAGCTGTTTTTT.

This rearrangement joins TRBV9 to TRBJ2-7; 7 bases match TRBD1. This CDR3 region has 13 residues. The trim removed 0 bases at V and 10 bases at J, leaving 7 bases unmatched. Germline values: CDR1 SGDLS, CDR2 YYNGEE. CDR3 amino acids: CASSVEGRGKQYF. The CDR3 DNA reads TGTGCCAGCAGCGTAGAGGGCAGGGGGAAACAGTACTTC.

The chain carries TRBV7-9 and TRBJ1-3; 8 bases agree with TRBD1. V shed 6 bases, J shed 2 bases, and the junction held 3 bases outside the gene matches. Germline assignment: CDR1 SEHNR and CDR2 FQNEAQ (reference sequence). This CDR3 has 14 amino acids. CDR3 nucleotide sequence: TGTGCCAGCAGACCGGACAGGGCTGGAAACACCATATATTTT. It encodes CASRPDRAGNTIYF.

The chain combines TRBV19 with TRBJ2-1; 11 bases line up with TRBD2. Germline trimming cut 4 bases from V and 13 bases from J; bases unmatched to any gene: 3. The CDR3 extends over 12 amino acids. The V gene's germline CDR1 is LNHDA and CDR2 SQIVND (reference sequence). Here the CDR3 reads CASSRTSGPQFF. The CDR3 DNA sequence: TGTGCCAGTAGTAGGACTAGCGGGCCTCAGTTCTTC.

This rearrangement joins TRBV6-1 to TRBJ1-2; no definite D call. CDR3 length: 13 residues. Per germline, CDR1 MNHNS and CDR2 SASEGT. V gave up 6 bases and J gave up 3 bases, with 11 bases separating them. CDR3 protein: CASSHNADYGYTF. CDR3 DNA: TGTGCCAGCAGCCATAACGCAGACTATGGCTACACCTTC.

This clone appeared a single time. The chain recombines TRBV9 with TRBJ2-1, with 10 bases aligning to TRBD2. The J segment lost 4 bases and the V segment lost 0 bases, leaving 4 bases of the junction unmatched. Per germline, CDR1 SGDLS and CDR2 YYNGEE. The CDR3 covers 16 residues. CDR3 in amino acids: CASSVEASGSYNEQFF. The CDR3 coding sequence is TGTGCCAGCAGCGTAGAGGCTAGCGGGAGTTACAATGAGCAGTTCTTC.

This clone was seen only a few times. Within the sample, other DNA sequences also encode this same CDR3. V usage is TRBV30 and J usage is TRBJ1-2; 9 bases fit TRBD1. Germline CDR1 GTSNPN, CDR2 SVGIG (reference sequence). The CDR3 is made up of 13 amino acids. Trimming removed 2 bases from V and 6 bases from J; junction bases left unmatched: 4. CDR3 region: CAWSSGTGNGYTF. The DNA for the CDR3 is TGTGCCTGGAGTTCCGGGACAGGGAATGGCTACACCTTC.

The gene calls are TRBV2 and TRBJ2-5; D perhaps matches TRBD1 (6 bases). Germline V gives CDR1 SNHLY, CDR2 FYNNEI. The CDR3 loop spans 14 amino acids. Trimming stripped 6 bases from V and 4 bases from J, with 15 bases between. This CDR3 reads CASRLRGQGETQYF. Here the CDR3 DNA reads TGTGCCAGCAGACTCAGGGGCCAGGGAGAGACCCAGTACTTC.

The rearrangement joins TRBV25-1 to TRBJ1-5; 7 nucleotides line up with TRBD1. The V gene's germline CDR1 is MGHDK and CDR2 SYGVNS. CDR3 length: 15 residues. V was pared by 6 bases and J by 1 base, with 6 bases of the junction left unmatched. Here the CDR3 reads CASSHRGSSNQPQHF. The DNA for the CDR3 is TGTGCCAGCAGCCACAGGGGATCGAGCAATCAGCCCCAGCATTTT.

The V gene is TRBV28, the J gene TRBJ2-7; TRBD2 matches 12 bases. CDR3 length equals 15 residues. Germline assignment: CDR1 MDHEN and CDR2 SYDVKM. Trimming cost V 2 bases and J 7 bases; bases outside gene matches: 6. The CDR3 bases are TGTGCCAGCAGTTTACTGCTAGCGGGAGGGCGAGAGCAGTACTTC. It is translated as CASSLLLAGGREQYF.

This clone was picked up one time. The V gene is TRBV9, the J gene TRBJ2-3; 8 bases are a match to TRBD1. The V gene end was trimmed by 3 bases and the J gene end by 2 bases; junction bases not matched to a gene: 8. This CDR3 contains 16 residues. The germline gives CDR1 SGDLS, CDR2 YYNGEE. The CDR3 loop reads CASSALQGALTDTQYF. As DNA, the CDR3 is TGTGCCAGCAGCGCCCTCCAGGGGGCGCTCACAGATACGCAGTATTTT.

The rearrangement uses TRBV4-1 and TRBJ2-2; TRBD2 might be the D (5 bases). The CDR3 has 16 residues. The V gene lost 1 base and the J gene lost 2 bases, with 11 bases spanning the gap. Germline CDR1 and CDR2: MGHRA and YSYEKL. The CDR3 loop reads CASSQGRTSNTGELFF. The CDR3 DNA follows: TGCGCCAGCAGCCAAGGGCGGACTTCTAACACCGGGGAGCTGTTTTTT.

J is TRBJ1-5 and V is TRBV30, with 7 bases lining up with TRBD1. The J segment lost 0 bases and the V segment lost 2 bases, leaving 4 bases of the junction unmatched. Per germline, CDR1 GTSNPN and CDR2 SVGIG (reference sequence). There are 15 residues in the CDR3. The DNA for the CDR3 is TGTGCCTGGAGTTTCAACAGGGGTAGCAATCAGCCCCAGCATTTT. It specifies CAWSFNRGSNQPQHF.

This clone was found a few times. The V call is TRBV5-6, the J call TRBJ1-2; tentative D call: TRBD1 (5 bases). V lost 1 base and J 8 bases, leaving 12 bases between the germline ends. Germline V gene data show CDR1 as SGHDT and CDR2 as YYEEEE. CDR3 size: 13 residues. CDR3 coding DNA: TGTGCCAGCAGCTTGACACAGGCTCGGGGCTACACCTTC. Translation: CASSLTQARGYTF.

The chain recombines TRBV5-8 with TRBJ2-6; tentative D call: TRBD1 (6 bases). The CDR3 is 16 amino acids. Germline-derived CDR1 and CDR2 are SGHTS and YDEGEE. The V end was cut by 4 bases, the J end by 0 bases, with 11 bases between. The CDR3 DNA reads as TGTGCCAGCAGCCCAGGGGACCACTCTGGGGCCAACGTCCTGACTTTC. Residues: CASSPGDHSGANVLTF.

The CDR3 DNA reads TGTGCCAGCTCACCGATGACAGGCGGTAACACTGAAGCTTTCTTT. Its protein is CASSPMTGGNTEAFF. V and J are TRBV18 and TRBJ1-1, with TRBD1 as a possible D gene (6 bases). Germline loops: CDR1 KGHSH, CDR2 LQKENI. The CDR3 contains 15 residues. Trimming cost V 3 bases and J 2 bases, with 13 bases left between them. The variable domain in full, completed from reference TRBV18 and TRBJ1-1, reads NAGVMQNPRHLVRRRGQEARLRCSPMKGHSHVYWYRQLPEEGLKFMVYLQKENIIDESGMPKERFSAEFPKEGPSILRIQQVVRGDSAAYFCASSPMTGGNTEAFFGQGTRLTVV.